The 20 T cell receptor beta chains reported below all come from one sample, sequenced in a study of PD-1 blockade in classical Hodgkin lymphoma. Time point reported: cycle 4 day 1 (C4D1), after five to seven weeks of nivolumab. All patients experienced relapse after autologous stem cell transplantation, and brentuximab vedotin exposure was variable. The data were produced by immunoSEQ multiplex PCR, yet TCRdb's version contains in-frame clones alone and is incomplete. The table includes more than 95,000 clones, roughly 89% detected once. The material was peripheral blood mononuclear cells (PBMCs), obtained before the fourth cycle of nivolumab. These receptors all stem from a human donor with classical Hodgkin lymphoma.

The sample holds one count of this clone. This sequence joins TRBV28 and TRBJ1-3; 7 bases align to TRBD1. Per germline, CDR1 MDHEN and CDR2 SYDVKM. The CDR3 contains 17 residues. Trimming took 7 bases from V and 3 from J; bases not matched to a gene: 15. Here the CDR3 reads CASTQYSFRDSGNTIYF. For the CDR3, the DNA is TGTGCCAGCACCCAATATTCCTTCCGGGACAGTGGAAACACCATATATTTT.

CDR3 protein: CASSYSSDSYEQYF. CDR3 sequence (DNA): TGTGCCAGCAGCTACTCTTCAGATTCCTACGAGCAGTACTTC. The chain recombines TRBV9 with TRBJ2-7; D not certain. Deletions cut 4 bases from V and 1 base from J, with 12 bases between. Germline CDR1 is SGDLS and CDR2 is YYNGEE. This CDR3 comprises 14 residues.

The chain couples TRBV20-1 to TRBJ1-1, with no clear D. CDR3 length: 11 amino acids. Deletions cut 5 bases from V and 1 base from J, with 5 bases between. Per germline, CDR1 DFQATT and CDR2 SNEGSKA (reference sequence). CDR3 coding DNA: TGCAGTGCTCTTTGGAACACTGAAGCTTTCTTT. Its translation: CSALWNTEAFF.

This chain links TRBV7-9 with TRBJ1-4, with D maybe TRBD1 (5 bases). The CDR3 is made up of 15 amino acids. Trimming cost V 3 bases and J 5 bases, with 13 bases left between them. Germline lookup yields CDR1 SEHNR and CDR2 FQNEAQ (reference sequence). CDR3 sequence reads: CASSFGRVENEKLFF. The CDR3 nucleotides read TGTGCCAGCAGCTTTGGCAGGGTGGAGAATGAAAAACTGTTTTTT.

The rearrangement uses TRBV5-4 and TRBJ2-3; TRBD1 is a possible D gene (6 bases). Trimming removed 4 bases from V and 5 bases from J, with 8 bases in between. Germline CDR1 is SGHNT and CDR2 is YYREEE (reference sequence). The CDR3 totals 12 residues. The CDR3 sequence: CASSRGGDTQYF. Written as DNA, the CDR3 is TGTGCCAGCAGCCGAGGGGGAGATACGCAGTATTTT. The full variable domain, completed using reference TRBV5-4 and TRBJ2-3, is ETGVTQSPTHLIKTRGQQVTLRCSSQSGHNTVSWYQQALGQGPQFIFQYYREEENGRGNFPPRFSGLQFPNYSSELNVNALELDDSALYLCASSRGGDTQYFGPGTRLTVL.

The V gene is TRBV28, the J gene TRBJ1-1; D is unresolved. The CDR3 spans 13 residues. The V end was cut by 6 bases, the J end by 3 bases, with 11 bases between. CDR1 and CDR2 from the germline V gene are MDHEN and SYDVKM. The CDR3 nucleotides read TGTGCCAGCAGAGGGTCCATGGACACTGAAGCTTTCTTT. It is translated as CASRGSMDTEAFF.

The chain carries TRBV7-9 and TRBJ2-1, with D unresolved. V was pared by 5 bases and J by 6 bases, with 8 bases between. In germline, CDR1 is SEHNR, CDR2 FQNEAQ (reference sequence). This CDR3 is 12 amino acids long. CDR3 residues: CASSPRSNEQFF. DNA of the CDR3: TGTGCCAGCAGCCCCCGTTCCAATGAGCAGTTCTTC. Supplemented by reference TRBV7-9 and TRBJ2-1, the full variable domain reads DTGVSQNPRHKITKRGQNVTFRCDPISEHNRLYWYRQTLGQGPEFLTYFQNEAQLEKSRLLSDRFSAERPKGSFSTLEIQRTEQGDSAMYLCASSPRSNEQFFGPGTRLTVL.

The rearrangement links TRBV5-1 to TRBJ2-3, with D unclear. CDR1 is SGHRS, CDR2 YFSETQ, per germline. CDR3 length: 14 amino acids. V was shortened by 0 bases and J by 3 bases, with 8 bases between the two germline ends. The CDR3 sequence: CASSLEPLTDTQYF. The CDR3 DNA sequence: TGCGCCAGCAGCTTGGAACCGTTAACAGATACGCAGTATTTT.

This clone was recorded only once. The CDR3 bases are TGTGCCAGCAGTGTTCCGGGGACAGGGTCCCGCGAAAAACTGTTTTTT. Residues: CASSVPGTGSREKLFF. The rearrangement uses TRBV6-1 and TRBJ1-4, with 9 bases aligning to TRBD1. Per germline, CDR1 MNHNS and CDR2 SASEGT. Trimming cost V 4 bases and J 8 bases; bases outside gene matches: 11. The CDR3 has 16 residues.

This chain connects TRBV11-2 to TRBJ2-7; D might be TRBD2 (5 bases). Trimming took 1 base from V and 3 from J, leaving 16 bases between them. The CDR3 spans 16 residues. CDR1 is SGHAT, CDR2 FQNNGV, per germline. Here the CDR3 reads CASSLGPRRRYYEQYF. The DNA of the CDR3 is TGTGCCAGCAGCTTAGGACCCCGGAGGCGCTACTACGAGCAGTACTTC.

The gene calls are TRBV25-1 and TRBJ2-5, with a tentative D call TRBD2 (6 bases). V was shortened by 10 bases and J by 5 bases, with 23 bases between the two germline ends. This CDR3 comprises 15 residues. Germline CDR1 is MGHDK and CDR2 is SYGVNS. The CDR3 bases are TGTGCCACCGGGATCTCCAGCGGGCCGTGGGAGACCCAGTACTTC. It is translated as CATGISSGPWETQYF.

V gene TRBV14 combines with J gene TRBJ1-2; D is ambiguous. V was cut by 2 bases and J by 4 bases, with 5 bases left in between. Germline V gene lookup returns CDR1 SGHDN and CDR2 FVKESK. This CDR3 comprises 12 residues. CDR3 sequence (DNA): TGTGCCAGCAGCCAAAGGACCTATGGCTACACCTTC. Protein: CASSQRTYGYTF.

The DNA for the CDR3 is TGTGCCAGCAGTTTCAGGGTTAACGCTGAAGCTTTCTTT. The encoded protein is CASSFRVNAEAFF. This chain joins TRBV27 and TRBJ1-1; TRBD1 might be the D (5 bases). The V gene's germline CDR1 is MNHEY and CDR2 SMNVEV (reference sequence). The CDR3 runs to 13 residues. V dropped 3 bases and J dropped 6 bases, with 11 bases sitting between them.

CDR3 sequence (DNA): TGCGCCAGCACCGTGACAGGGGGCAAGTACGAGCAGTACTTC. It translates to CASTVTGGKYEQYF. The V and J genes are TRBV4-1 and TRBJ2-7, with 10 bases fitting TRBD1. The germline CDR1 and CDR2 sequences are MGHRA and YSYEKL. V gave up 7 bases and J gave up 4 bases; unmatched junction bases: 7. The CDR3 has 14 residues.

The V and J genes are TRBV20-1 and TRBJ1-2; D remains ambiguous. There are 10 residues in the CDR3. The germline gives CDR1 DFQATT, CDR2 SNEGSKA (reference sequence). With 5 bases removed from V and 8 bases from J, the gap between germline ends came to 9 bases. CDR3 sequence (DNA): TGCAGTGCTCGACTTGGGGGCTACACCTTC. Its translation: CSARLGGYTF.

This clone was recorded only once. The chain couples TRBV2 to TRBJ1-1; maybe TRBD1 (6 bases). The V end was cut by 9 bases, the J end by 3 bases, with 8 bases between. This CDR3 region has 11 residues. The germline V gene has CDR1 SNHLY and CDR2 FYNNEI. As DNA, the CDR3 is TGTGCCAGAGGGGGGGACACTGAAGCTTTCTTT. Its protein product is CARGGDTEAFF. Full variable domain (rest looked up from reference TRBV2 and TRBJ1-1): EPEVTQTPSHQVTQMGQEVILRCVPISNHLYFYWYRQILGQKVEFLVSFYNNEISEKSEIFDDQFSVERPDGSNFTLKIRSTKLEDSAMYFCARGGDTEAFFGQGTRLTVV.

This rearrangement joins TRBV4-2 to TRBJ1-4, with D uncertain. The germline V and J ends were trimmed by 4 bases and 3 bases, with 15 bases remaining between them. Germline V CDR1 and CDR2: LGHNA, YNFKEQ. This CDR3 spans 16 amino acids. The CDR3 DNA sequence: TGTGCCAGCAGCCCGGAAGTCGCCATTTCTAATGAAAAACTGTTTTTT. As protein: CASSPEVAISNEKLFF.

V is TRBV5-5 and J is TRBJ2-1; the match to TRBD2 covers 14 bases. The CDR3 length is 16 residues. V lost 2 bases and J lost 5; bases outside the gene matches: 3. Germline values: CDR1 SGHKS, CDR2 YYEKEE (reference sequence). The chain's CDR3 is CASSFRLAGGNNEQFF. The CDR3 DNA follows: TGTGCCAGCAGCTTCCGACTAGCGGGAGGGAACAATGAGCAGTTCTTC.

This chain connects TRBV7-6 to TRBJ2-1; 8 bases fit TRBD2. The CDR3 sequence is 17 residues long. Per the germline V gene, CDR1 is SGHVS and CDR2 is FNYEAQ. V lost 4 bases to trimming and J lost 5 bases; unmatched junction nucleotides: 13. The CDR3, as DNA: TGTGCCAGCAGCTCCTCCTCCCCTAGCGGGTTAGACAATGAGCAGTTCTTC. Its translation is CASSSSSPSGLDNEQFF.

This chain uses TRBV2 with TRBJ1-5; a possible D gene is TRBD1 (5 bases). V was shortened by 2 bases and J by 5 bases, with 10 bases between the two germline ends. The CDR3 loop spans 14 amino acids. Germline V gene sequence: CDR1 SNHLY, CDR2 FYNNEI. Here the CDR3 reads CASSEQGLYQPQHF. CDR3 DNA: TGTGCCAGCAGTGAACAGGGCCTATATCAGCCCCAGCATTTT. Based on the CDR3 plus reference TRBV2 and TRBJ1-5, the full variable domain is EPEVTQTPSHQVTQMGQEVILRCVPISNHLYFYWYRQILGQKVEFLVSFYNNEISEKSEIFDDQFSVERPDGSNFTLKIRSTKLEDSAMYFCASSEQGLYQPQHFGDGTRLSIL.